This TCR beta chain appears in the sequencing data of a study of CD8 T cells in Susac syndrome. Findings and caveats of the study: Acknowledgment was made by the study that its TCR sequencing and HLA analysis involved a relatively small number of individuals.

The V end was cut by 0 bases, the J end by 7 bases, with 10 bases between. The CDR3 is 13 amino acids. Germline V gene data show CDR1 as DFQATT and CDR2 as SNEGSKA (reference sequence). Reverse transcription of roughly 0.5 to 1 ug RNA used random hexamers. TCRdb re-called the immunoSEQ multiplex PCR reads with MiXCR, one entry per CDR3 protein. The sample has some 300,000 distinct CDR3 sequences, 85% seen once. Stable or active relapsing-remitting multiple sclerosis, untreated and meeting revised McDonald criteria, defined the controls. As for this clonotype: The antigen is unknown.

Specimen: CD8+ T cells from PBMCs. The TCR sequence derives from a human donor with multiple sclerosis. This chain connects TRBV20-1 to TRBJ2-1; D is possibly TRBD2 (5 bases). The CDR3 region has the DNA TGCAGTGCTAGAGATGATCGACTAAATGAGCAGTTCTTC. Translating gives CSARDDRLNEQFF.